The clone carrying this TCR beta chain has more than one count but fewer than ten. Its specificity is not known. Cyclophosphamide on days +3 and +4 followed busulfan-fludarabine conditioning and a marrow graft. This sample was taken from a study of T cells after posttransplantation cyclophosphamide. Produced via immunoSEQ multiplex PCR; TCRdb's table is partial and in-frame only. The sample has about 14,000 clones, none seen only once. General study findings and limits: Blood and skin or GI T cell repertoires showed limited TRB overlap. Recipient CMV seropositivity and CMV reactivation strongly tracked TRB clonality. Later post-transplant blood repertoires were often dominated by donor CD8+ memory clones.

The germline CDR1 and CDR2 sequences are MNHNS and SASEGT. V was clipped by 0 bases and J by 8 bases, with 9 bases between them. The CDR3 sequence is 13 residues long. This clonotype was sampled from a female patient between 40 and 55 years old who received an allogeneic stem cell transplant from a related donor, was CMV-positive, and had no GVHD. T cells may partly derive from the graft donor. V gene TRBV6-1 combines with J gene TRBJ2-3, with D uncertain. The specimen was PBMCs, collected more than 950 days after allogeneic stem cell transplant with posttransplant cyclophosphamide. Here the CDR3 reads CASSEAGFFTQYF. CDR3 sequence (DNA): TGTGCCAGCAGTGAAGCCGGGTTTTTTACGCAGTATTTT.